The present T cell receptor (beta chain) was sequenced within a study of blood T cell repertoires in COVID-19. Whole-study context: Both acute and convalescent COVID-19 samples were obtained from the United States, Italy and Spain. From T cells, B-cell-depleted T cells, or PBMCs came the material, which was cDNA or gDNA.

The authors' processing: Amplifying reference gene primers gave estimates of nucleated cell counts. Libraries were prepared by immunoSEQ multiplex PCR; TCRdb keeps only in-frame clonotypes and omits some of them. Clone size and V and J calls were adopted from that table, with D and trimming inferred from the DNA. The sample consists of about 240,000 clones, around 83% of them appearing once. CDR1 and CDR2 (germline): SGHRS, YFSETQ. V lost 4 bases to trimming and J lost 4 bases, with 12 bases between them. The CDR3 is 14 residues long. Sequencing input: peripheral blood. This sequence was found in a woman aged 55 to 70 with active or convalescent COVID-19. This chain joins TRBV5-1 and TRBJ2-1; perhaps TRBD1 as D (6 bases). The CDR3 loop reads CASSPRTAYNEQFF. As DNA, the CDR3 is TGCGCCAGCAGCCCCCGGACAGCTTACAATGAGCAGTTCTTC.